Below, 10 T cell receptor beta chains from the same sample are listed, as sequenced in a study of T cells in Graves' hyperthyroidism and ophthalmopathy. The source material, RNA transcripts, was used to amplify TCR beta CDR3 regions. The HTBI primer set served for first-round RT-PCR of the TCR CDR3. MiXCR, applied by TCRdb to the multiplex PCR reads, yields one record per CDR3 protein. The sample shows 500,000 to 750,000 distinct CDR3 sequences, 14% of them seen only once. Material for sequencing was blood. These receptors all come from a woman in her late teens or twenties with Graves' ophthalmopathy.

This clonotype was detected ten times or more. This chain joins TRBV6-5 and TRBJ2-1; 8 bases match TRBD2. J gave up 0 bases and V 2 bases, and 9 bases lay outside the gene matches. Germline CDR1 is MNHEY and CDR2 is SVGAGI. The length of the CDR3 is 18 residues. CDR3 coding DNA: TGTGCCAGCAGTTACACCGGAGTAGCGGGAAGCTCCTACAATGAGCAGTTCTTC. This sequence encodes CASSYTGVAGSSYNEQFF.

This clonotype came up many times. This chain uses TRBV7-9 with TRBJ2-1, with D possibly TRBD2 on 5 matching bases. V lost 2 bases to trimming and J lost 6 bases, with 14 bases between them. Germline CDR1 and CDR2: SEHNR and FQNEAQ (reference sequence). The CDR3 consists of 15 residues. CDR3 region: CASSLSGGFGNEQFF. Written as DNA, the CDR3 is TGTGCCAGCAGCTTATCTGGCGGGTTTGGCAATGAGCAGTTCTTC.

This clonotype was counted many times. V is TRBV11-2 and J is TRBJ1-4, with D maybe TRBD1 (5 bases). Per the germline V gene, CDR1 is SGHAT and CDR2 is FQNNGV. V lost 5 bases to trimming and J lost 3 bases, with 13 bases between them. The CDR3 loop spans 15 amino acids. The chain's CDR3 is CASSPLTVPNEKLFF. In DNA form, the CDR3 reads TGTGCCAGCAGCCCCCTGACAGTCCCTAATGAAAAACTGTTTTTT.

This clonotype was observed at least ten times. The chain employs TRBV27 and TRBJ2-3, with 9 nucleotides matching TRBD2. Trimming cost V 3 bases and J 0 bases; bases outside gene matches: 4. CDR1 MNHEY and CDR2 SMNVEV come from the germline V gene (reference sequence). This CDR3 comprises 16 residues. This chain's CDR3 is CASSFRGLASTDTQYF. The CDR3 bases are TGTGCCAGCAGTTTCAGGGGACTAGCTAGCACAGATACGCAGTATTTT.

This clonotype was seen at least ten times. Here the CDR3 reads CSASGPRGAGTGELFF. The DNA for the CDR3 is TGCAGTGCTAGCGGTCCCCGCGGAGCCGGCACCGGGGAGCTGTTTTTT. V usage is TRBV20-1 and J usage is TRBJ2-2; no clear D gene. There are 16 residues in the CDR3. Germline CDR1 reads DFQATT; CDR2 reads SNEGSKA (reference sequence). V gave up 3 bases and J gave up 4 bases, with 18 bases separating them.

This clonotype showed up many times. The chain joins TRBV20-1 to TRBJ1-2; D possibly corresponds to TRBD1 (5 bases). Trimming pared 5 bases from V and 0 bases from J, leaving 13 bases between. CDR3 length: 14 amino acids. From germline, CDR1 is DFQATT and CDR2 SNEGSKA (reference sequence). The CDR3 DNA reads as TGCAGTGCTCTTGAGGGACCGTCTAACTATGGCTACACCTTC. It translates to CSALEGPSNYGYTF.

The sample holds many counts of this clonotype. The chain couples TRBV24-1 to TRBJ2-3; TRBD1 agrees at 7 bases. V lost 4 bases, J lost 2 bases, and 8 bases stayed unmatched. The CDR3 has 16 amino acids. The germline V gene encodes CDR1 KGHDR and CDR2 SFDVKD. CDR3 sequence: CATSDRDSQHTDTQYF. The CDR3 DNA is TGTGCCACCAGTGACCGGGACAGTCAACACACAGATACGCAGTATTTT.

The chain couples TRBV7-8 to TRBJ2-3; weak D call: TRBD1 (6 bases). This CDR3 is 16 amino acids long. The ends were cut back, 7 bases at V and 3 bases at J, with 20 bases in the middle. Germline loops: CDR1 SGHVS, CDR2 FQNEAQ. CDR3 sequence: CASTPSIWGRTDTQYF. In nucleotides, the CDR3 is TGTGCCAGCACCCCCTCAATTTGGGGGCGTACAGATACGCAGTATTTT.

The V gene is TRBV10-3, the J gene TRBJ2-7; no clear D gene. This CDR3 region has 15 residues. The germline CDR1 and CDR2 sequences are ENHRY and SYGVKD. Trimming took 2 bases from V and 7 from J, leaving 18 bases between them. CDR3 bases: TGTGCCATCAGTGAGCTAGGGCTTCCTTGGGATGAGCAGTACTTC. Protein sequence: CAISELGLPWDEQYF.

This clonotype was recorded at least ten times. J is TRBJ1-2 and V is TRBV12-3 or TRBV12-4; 7 positions match TRBD1. The CDR3 is 14 amino acids. V shed 1 base and J 8 bases; nucleotides not matched to a gene: 7. CDR3 nucleotides: TGTGCCAGCAGTTTAGGAGGGGGCAAGGACGGCTACACCTTC. It is translated as CASSLGGGKDGYTF.